A selection of T cell receptor beta chains follows, all from one sample in a study of OX40 agonist ivuxolimab in advanced cancers. Generated by immunoSEQ multiplex PCR, the TCRdb table keeps only in-frame clones and is missing some. Counted here are about 32,000 clones, around 90% occurring once; the ten biggest clones make up approximately 27%. Sequenced here: CD4+ or CD8+ T cells sorted from blood, sampled in a trial of the OX40 agonist ivuxolimab. The receptors derive from an adult with an advanced solid tumor such as melanoma, head and neck, liver or kidney cancer. Each CDR3 is given with its conserved first and last residue. The D gene is left open where the match is weak. Size values are once, few and many counts, or a class for expanded clones, and some rows have none.

j_call,v_call,clone_size,d_call,cdr3_nt,cdr3_aa
TRBJ1-2,TRBV5-4,-,-,TGTGCCAGCAGCCTTGGGGGCTCTAACTATGGCTACACCTTC,CASSLGGSNYGYTF
TRBJ1-1,TRBV20-1,once,-,TGCAGTGCGCAGGAGAACACTGAAGCTTTCTTT,CSAQENTEAFF
TRBJ1-5,TRBV27,-,-,TGTGCCAGCAGCCCCATGGGGGCGCAACAGCCCCAGCATTTT,CASSPMGAQQPQHF
TRBJ2-7,TRBV29-1,-,-,TGCAGCGTTGAAGATCGTGGCAGCTACGAGCAGTACTTC,CSVEDRGSYEQYF
TRBJ1-2,TRBV9,-,TRBD1,TGTGCCAGCAGCGCCGCGACAGGGTACTATGGCTACACCTTC,CASSAATGYYGYTF
TRBJ1-3,TRBV7-6,-,-,TGTGCCAGCAGCTTAGGGGGAGGTTCTGGAAACACCATATATTTT,CASSLGGGSGNTIYF
TRBJ2-2,TRBV6-1,-,-,TGTGCCAGTAGGGGGGGACTAACCGGGGAGCTGTTTTTT,CASRGGLTGELFF
TRBJ2-3,TRBV9,-,-,TGTGCCAGCAGCGAGCCTAGCGCTACTAGCACAGATACGCAGTATTTT,CASSEPSATSTDTQYF
TRBJ1-1,TRBV5-4,-,TRBD1,TGTGCCAGCAGCTCGCGCTCGACAGGGGGCATCACTGAAGCTTTCTTT,CASSSRSTGGITEAFF
TRBJ2-7,TRBV4-1,-,-,TGCGCCAGCAGCCAAGTGGGGTATCCTAGCCCCTACGAGCAGTACTTC,CASSQVGYPSPYEQYF
TRBJ2-5,TRBV4-1,-,TRBD2,TGCGCCAGCAGCCCCCGGGCCACCGGGGGGGACCAGTACTTC,CASSPRATGGDQYF
TRBJ2-7,TRBV7-6,-,TRBD1,TGTGCCAGCAGCACGGACAGGGCCTACGAGCAGTACTTC,CASSTDRAYEQYF
TRBJ2-7,TRBV7-9,-,TRBD1,TGTGCCAGCAGCTTGTGGGACAGTAGACTTAATGGCCACGAGCAGTACTTC,CASSLWDSRLNGHEQYF
TRBJ1-1,TRBV21-1,-,-,TGTGCCAGCAGCGGCCCCCTGAACACTGAAGCTTTCTTT,CASSGPLNTEAFF
TRBJ2-5,TRBV5-4,-,-,TGTGCCAGCAGCCAAGGACAGAACCAAGAGACCCAGTACTTC,CASSQGQNQETQYF
TRBJ1-1,TRBV4-1,-,TRBD1,TGCGCCAGTTCGCAGGGGGCTGGCACTGAAGCTTTCTTT,CASSQGAGTEAFF
TRBJ2-1,TRBV5-1,-,-,TGCGCCAGCAGCTTGGATGGCCGGCCCGCCTACAATGAGCAGTTCTTC,CASSLDGRPAYNEQFF
TRBJ1-5,TRBV6-1,-,-,TGTGCCAGCAGTGAAGTTGTACAGCCCCAGCATTTT,CASSEVVQPQHF
TRBJ1-2,TRBV5-6,-,TRBD1,TGTGCCAGCAGCTTGCGACAGGGCGGAGGCTACACCTTC,CASSLRQGGGYTF
TRBJ2-7,TRBV5-4,-,-,TGTGCCAGCAGCCCCCAGGGGATTCGTCGCCACGAGCAGTACTTC,CASSPQGIRRHEQYF
TRBJ2-7,TRBV9,-,-,TGTGCCAGCAGCGTAGGGGGTTCGGGGTCCTACGAGCAGTACTTC,CASSVGGSGSYEQYF
TRBJ1-3,TRBV27,large,TRBD1,TGTGCCAGTTTGACAAACCGGACAGGGCCACTCTCTGGAAACACCATATATTTT,CASLTNRTGPLSGNTIYF
TRBJ2-7,TRBV7-8,-,-,TGTGCCAGCAGCTTGGAGATCTACGAGCAGTACTTC,CASSLEIYEQYF
TRBJ2-7,TRBV6-5,-,-,TGTGCCAGCACCCTAGCCGGGGCATCGTACGAGCAGTACTTC,CASTLAGASYEQYF
TRBJ1-2,TRBV2,-,-,TGTGCCAGCACCAAATGGGGAGGGGGTCAGTCAATTGGCGGCTACACCTTC,CASTKWGGGQSIGGYTF
TRBJ2-2,TRBV6-5,-,TRBD2,TGTGCCAGCAGTTCCCGACTAGCGGGAGTGTTCGGGGAGCTGTTTTTT,CASSSRLAGVFGELFF
TRBJ2-7,TRBV6-5,-,-,TGTGCCAGCAGTTACTCCATCCGGGCAGCCTACGAGCAGTACTTC,CASSYSIRAAYEQYF
TRBJ2-7,TRBV5-4,-,TRBD2,TGTGCCAGCAGCTCAAGGGGACTAGCCCCCGAGCAGTACTTC,CASSSRGLAPEQYF
TRBJ1-1,TRBV7-3,few,-,TGTGCCAGCAGCTTATTGGCCGCAGGTAGGACTGAAGCTTTCTTT,CASSLLAAGRTEAFF
TRBJ2-2,TRBV19,-,-,TGTGCCAGTCGGTATTTCGCGAACACCGGGGAGCTGTTTTTT,CASRYFANTGELFF
TRBJ1-2,TRBV9,few,-,TGTGCCAGCAGCAAGGTTAAAGGGGGAGCCTATGGCTACACCTTC,CASSKVKGGAYGYTF
TRBJ2-7,TRBV6-6,-,-,TGTGCCAGCAGTTACATGACAGTCGACGAGCAGTACTTC,CASSYMTVDEQYF
TRBJ2-1,TRBV9,-,TRBD2,TGTGCCAGCAGCGTAGTAGGAGCGGGAGGAGGCAATGAGCAGTTCTTC,CASSVVGAGGGNEQFF
TRBJ2-1,TRBV19,-,TRBD2,TGTGCCAGTAGCCCAGGACTAGCGGGATCTAATGAGCAGTTCTTC,CASSPGLAGSNEQFF
TRBJ2-7,TRBV27,-,-,TGTGCCAGCAGTTCAAGTCCCGGGTACGAGCAGTACTTC,CASSSSPGYEQYF
TRBJ1-6,TRBV13,once,TRBD1,TGTGCCAGCAGCGCGATGGACAGGGGTTTGTCACCCCTCCACTTT,CASSAMDRGLSPLHF
TRBJ1-1,TRBV4-1,-,-,TGCGCCAGCAGCCAAGCCTTCGGACAGCTGAACACTGAAGCTTTCTTT,CASSQAFGQLNTEAFF
TRBJ1-2,TRBV5-1,-,-,TGCGCCAGCAACCCTTATGGGTCCGAAAACTATGGCTACACCTTC,CASNPYGSENYGYTF
TRBJ1-1,TRBV29-1,-,TRBD1,TGCAGCGCTATGGGGTACAGGGGACACGCTTTCTTT,CSAMGYRGHAFF
TRBJ2-1,TRBV6-4,-,TRBD2,TGTGCCAGCAGTATACTAGCGGGGACGAGCTCCTACAATGAGCAGTTCTTC,CASSILAGTSSYNEQFF
TRBJ2-1,TRBV6-1,-,-,TGTGCCAGCAGTGAAGGGGTGGTCAGTGTTCTTCTGGCGATACTTTTGTTCTTC,CASSEGVVSVLLAILLFF
TRBJ1-1,TRBV5-1,once,-,TGCGCCAGCAGCGACAACCCCGGGTCTGAAGCTTTCTTT,CASSDNPGSEAFF
TRBJ2-1,TRBV27,once,TRBD2,TGTGCCAGCAGTCCCGGTAGCGGGGGGGCCTCTGAGCAGTTCTTC,CASSPGSGGASEQFF
TRBJ1-5,TRBV27,-,-,TGTGCCAGCAGTCTATATTATCTCCAGGGCAATCAGCCCCAGCATTTT,CASSLYYLQGNQPQHF
TRBJ1-3,TRBV5-4,-,TRBD1,TGTGCCAGCAGCGTACAGGGGGGAAACACCATATATTTT,CASSVQGGNTIYF
TRBJ2-7,TRBV19,-,TRBD1,TGTGCCAGGGGGACGCCGGGACAGGGGGTTCGCGAGCAGTACTTC,CARGTPGQGVREQYF
TRBJ2-1,TRBV5-1,-,TRBD2,TGCGCCAGCAGCTTGGGTAGCGGGAGGGCCTACAATGAGCAGTTCTTC,CASSLGSGRAYNEQFF
TRBJ1-5,TRBV2,-,TRBD1,TGTGCCAGCAGGGCGGGACAGGGACACAATCAGCCCCAGCATTTT,CASRAGQGHNQPQHF
TRBJ2-3,TRBV7-3,-,-,TGTGCCAGCAGCTTAACCCCGCGAGGAACTAGCACAGATACGCAGTATTTT,CASSLTPRGTSTDTQYF
TRBJ2-3,TRBV11-2,-,-,TGTGCCAGCAGCTTAGGGACAGTGAATACGCAGTATTTT,CASSLGTVNTQYF